In its sample, the clone carrying this T cell receptor (beta chain) was seen a few times. The CDR3 is 13 amino acids. Germline lookup yields CDR1 MNHNS and CDR2 SASEGT. With 4 bases clipped from V and 3 bases from J, the junction kept 0 bases outside the gene matches. The number of samples from each patient was between 1 and 8, taken pretreatment and on-treatment. This entry comes from a study of PD-L1 blockade in urothelial cancer. Study overall: About nine tenths of the roughly 29 patients were men with bladder-origin urothelial cancer.

Assay: immunoSEQ multiplex PCR; the TCRdb copy retains only in-frame clones and omits some. Of tens of thousands of clones listed, around 76% are singletons. The material sequenced was PBMCs, taken around atezolizumab (anti-PD-L1) treatment. The genes are TRBV6-1 and TRBJ2-7; 10 nucleotides align to TRBD1. The receptor was derived from a man in his 70s with urothelial cancer. The CDR3 is CASSGTGGYEQYF. Here the CDR3 DNA reads TGTGCCAGCAGTGGGACAGGGGGCTACGAGCAGTACTTC.